This is a list of T cell receptor beta chains from one sample in a study of spatial heterogeneity in lung cancer. One entry per CDR3 protein results from TCRdb running MiXCR on the 5' RACE reads. The sample has some 23,000 distinct CDR3 sequences, 5.5% to 8% seen once. Specimen: PBMCs, collected at surgery. All receptors come from a male donor with early-stage non-small cell lung cancer. Both conserved end residues are part of each CDR3. The order of the fields is clone size, J gene, D gene, V gene, CDR3 DNA, CDR3 protein. A D gene is named only where the DNA matches it firmly. Rows give clone size only sometimes, using once, few, many, or a class for an expanded clone.

abundance: .
j_gene: TRBJ2-1
d_gene: TRBD2
v_gene: TRBV10-3
CDR3nt: TGTGCCATCAGTGAGTCCCTTAATCTGGCGGGGGTTTACAATGAGCAGTTCTTC
CDR3aa: CAISESLNLAGVYNEQFF

abundance: many
j_gene: TRBJ1-2
d_gene: .
v_gene: TRBV5-1
CDR3nt: TGCGCCAGCGCCTCCGACTGGGGGAACTATGGCTACACCTTC
CDR3aa: CASASDWGNYGYTF

abundance: .
j_gene: TRBJ2-4
d_gene: TRBD2
v_gene: TRBV11-2
CDR3nt: TGTGCCAGCAGCCCGGGACTAATTAAAAACATTCAGTACTTC
CDR3aa: CASSPGLIKNIQYF

abundance: few
j_gene: TRBJ2-3
d_gene: TRBD2
v_gene: TRBV20-1
CDR3nt: TGCAGTGCTAGAGATGGGACTACCTTGAGAAATACGCAGTATTTT
CDR3aa: CSARDGTTLRNTQYF

abundance: many
j_gene: TRBJ2-3
d_gene: .
v_gene: TRBV9
CDR3nt: TGTGCCAGCAGCACACACCTAGCGAGCACAGATACGCAGTATTTT
CDR3aa: CASSTHLASTDTQYF

abundance: .
j_gene: TRBJ2-7
d_gene: .
v_gene: TRBV9
CDR3nt: TGTGCCAGCAGCGGCGGACAGCCACCCTACGAGCAGTACTTC
CDR3aa: CASSGGQPPYEQYF

abundance: few
j_gene: TRBJ1-2
d_gene: .
v_gene: TRBV6-1
CDR3nt: TGTGCCAGCACCTCAGGGTGGGGAATGGGCTACACCTTC
CDR3aa: CASTSGWGMGYTF

abundance: few
j_gene: TRBJ2-1
d_gene: .
v_gene: TRBV2
CDR3nt: TGTGCCAGCAGTGCCTACAATGAGCAGTTCTTC
CDR3aa: CASSAYNEQFF

abundance: many
j_gene: TRBJ1-1
d_gene: .
v_gene: TRBV20-1
CDR3nt: TGCAGTGCCCGGCCCCGGAACACTGAAGCTTTCTTT
CDR3aa: CSARPRNTEAFF

abundance: .
j_gene: TRBJ2-6
d_gene: .
v_gene: TRBV27
CDR3nt: TGTGCCAGCAGTTCGAGCGACAGCAAAAATGGGGCCAACGTCCTGACTTTC
CDR3aa: CASSSSDSKNGANVLTF

abundance: .
j_gene: TRBJ1-4
d_gene: .
v_gene: TRBV9
CDR3nt: TGTGCCAGCAGCGTATTGGGGACCCCCAATGAAAAACTGTTTTTT
CDR3aa: CASSVLGTPNEKLFF

abundance: many
j_gene: TRBJ1-5
d_gene: TRBD1
v_gene: TRBV28
CDR3nt: TGTGCCAGTACTCTTGGACAGGGCTTTAGGCAGCCCCAGCATTTT
CDR3aa: CASTLGQGFRQPQHF

abundance: .
j_gene: TRBJ2-3
d_gene: TRBD2
v_gene: TRBV7-8
CDR3nt: TGTGCCAGCAGCTTACGGCCTAGCGGGATCCCAGATACGCAGTATTTT
CDR3aa: CASSLRPSGIPDTQYF

abundance: many
j_gene: TRBJ2-5
d_gene: .
v_gene: TRBV4-2
CDR3nt: TGTGCCAGCAGCCAAGATGAAGGGAGAAACCAAGAGACCCAGTACTTC
CDR3aa: CASSQDEGRNQETQYF

abundance: many
j_gene: TRBJ1-2
d_gene: .
v_gene: TRBV29-1
CDR3nt: TGCAGCGTTGAAGAAGCGGGGGGTGGCTATGGCTACACCTTC
CDR3aa: CSVEEAGGGYGYTF

abundance: few
j_gene: TRBJ2-7
d_gene: .
v_gene: TRBV6-1
CDR3nt: TGTGCCAGCAGTACCTACATAGGGGGGCAAAGCGAGCAGTACTTC
CDR3aa: CASSTYIGGQSEQYF

abundance: many
j_gene: TRBJ1-1
d_gene: TRBD1
v_gene: TRBV7-2
CDR3nt: TGTGCCAGCAGCTTAGTGCCGGACAGGTTGAACACTGAAGCTTTCTTT
CDR3aa: CASSLVPDRLNTEAFF

abundance: .
j_gene: TRBJ2-1
d_gene: .
v_gene: TRBV7-8
CDR3nt: TGTGCCAGCAGCTTAGACGGAGTTGGAACCTACAATGAGCAGTTCTTC
CDR3aa: CASSLDGVGTYNEQFF

abundance: many
j_gene: TRBJ2-3
d_gene: TRBD2
v_gene: TRBV6-6
CDR3nt: TGTGCCAGCAACGGCCGGAGCGGGAGAAATATAGATACGCAGTATTTT
CDR3aa: CASNGRSGRNIDTQYF

abundance: few
j_gene: TRBJ1-2
d_gene: .
v_gene: TRBV7-3
CDR3nt: TGTGCCAGCAGCCGGGGGCCGGATAACTATGGCTACACCTTC
CDR3aa: CASSRGPDNYGYTF

abundance: many
j_gene: TRBJ2-3
d_gene: TRBD1
v_gene: TRBV12-3/TRBV12-4
CDR3nt: TGTGCCAGCAGCCCGGGACAGAATACGCAGTATTTT
CDR3aa: CASSPGQNTQYF

abundance: many
j_gene: TRBJ2-5
d_gene: TRBD2
v_gene: TRBV5-1
CDR3nt: TGCGCCAGCAGCCCGAGCGGGACTGAGACCCAGTACTTC
CDR3aa: CASSPSGTETQYF

abundance: many
j_gene: TRBJ1-2
d_gene: .
v_gene: TRBV5-1
CDR3nt: TGCGCCAGCAGCTTGGAAGGAGGGAAGTATGGCTACACCTTC
CDR3aa: CASSLEGGKYGYTF

abundance: many
j_gene: TRBJ2-2
d_gene: .
v_gene: TRBV28
CDR3nt: TGTGCCAGCAGTTTGAGTTCCACCGGGGAGCTGTTTTTT
CDR3aa: CASSLSSTGELFF

abundance: few
j_gene: TRBJ1-1
d_gene: .
v_gene: TRBV28
CDR3nt: TGTGTCGCCCGCAGACATAACACTGAAGCTTTCTTT
CDR3aa: CVARRHNTEAFF

abundance: .
j_gene: TRBJ2-1
d_gene: .
v_gene: TRBV10-3
CDR3nt: TGTGCCATCTCCAGACTGGACAATGAGCAGTTCTTC
CDR3aa: CAISRLDNEQFF

abundance: many
j_gene: TRBJ1-2
d_gene: .
v_gene: TRBV28
CDR3nt: TGTGCCAGCAGTTTGAGGCTCGGCGGCTATGGCTACACCTTC
CDR3aa: CASSLRLGGYGYTF